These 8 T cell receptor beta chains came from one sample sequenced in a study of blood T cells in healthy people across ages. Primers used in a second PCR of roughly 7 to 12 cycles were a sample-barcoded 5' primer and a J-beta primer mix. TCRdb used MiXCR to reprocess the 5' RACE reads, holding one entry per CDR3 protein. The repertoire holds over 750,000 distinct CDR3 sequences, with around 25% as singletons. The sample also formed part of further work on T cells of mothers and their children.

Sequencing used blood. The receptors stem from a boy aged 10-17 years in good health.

This chain's CDR3 is CSVERLGKNIQYF. As DNA, the CDR3 is TGCAGCGTTGAAAGGTTGGGCAAAAACATTCAGTACTTC. This chain uses TRBV29-1 with TRBJ2-4; D unresolved. The germline V gene encodes CDR1 SQVTM and CDR2 ANQGSEA. The ends were cut back, 2 bases at V and 3 bases at J, with 8 bases in the middle. This CDR3 contains 13 residues. Full variable domain (outside the CDR3, taken from reference TRBV29-1 and TRBJ2-4): SAVISQKPSRDICQRGTSLTIQCQVDSQVTMMFWYRQQPGQSLTLIATANQGSEATYESGFVIDKFPISRPNLTFSTLTVSNMSPEDSSIYLCSVERLGKNIQYFGAGTRLSVL.

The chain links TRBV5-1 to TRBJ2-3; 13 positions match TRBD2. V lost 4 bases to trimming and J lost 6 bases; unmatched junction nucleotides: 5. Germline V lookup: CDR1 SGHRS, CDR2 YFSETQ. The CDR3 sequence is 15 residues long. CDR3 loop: CASSRTSGSSDTQYF. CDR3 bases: TGCGCCAGCAGCCGGACTAGCGGGAGTTCGGATACGCAGTATTTT.

In nucleotides, the CDR3 is TGTGCCAGCAGCCAAGATTTGCTAGCGGGGACCCAAGAGACCCAGTACTTC. Its protein product is CASSQDLLAGTQETQYF. The chain joins TRBV4-2 to TRBJ2-5; 9 positions match TRBD2. J was trimmed by 1 base and V by 0 bases; bases with no gene match: 6. In germline, CDR1 is LGHNA, CDR2 YNFKEQ. CDR3 length: 17 residues.

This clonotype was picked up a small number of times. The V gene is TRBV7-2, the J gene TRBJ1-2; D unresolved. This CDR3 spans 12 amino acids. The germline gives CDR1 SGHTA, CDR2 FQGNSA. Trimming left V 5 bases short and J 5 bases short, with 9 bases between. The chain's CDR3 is CASSADNYGYTF. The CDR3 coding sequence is TGTGCCAGCAGCGCTGACAATTATGGCTACACCTTC.

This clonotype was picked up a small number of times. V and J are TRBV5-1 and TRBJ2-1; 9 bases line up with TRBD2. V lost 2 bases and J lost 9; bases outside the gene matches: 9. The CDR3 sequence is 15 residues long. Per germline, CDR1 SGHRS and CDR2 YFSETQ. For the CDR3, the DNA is TGCGCCAGCAGCTTCTTAGCGGGAGCGGAGCTTGAGCAGTTCTTC. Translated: CASSFLAGAELEQFF.

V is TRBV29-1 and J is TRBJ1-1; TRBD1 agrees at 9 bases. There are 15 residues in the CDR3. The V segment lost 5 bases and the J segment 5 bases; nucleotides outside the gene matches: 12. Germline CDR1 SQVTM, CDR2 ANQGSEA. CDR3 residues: CSVSYLRQGGTEAFF. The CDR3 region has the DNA TGCAGCGTTTCCTACCTTCGACAGGGGGGGACTGAAGCTTTCTTT.

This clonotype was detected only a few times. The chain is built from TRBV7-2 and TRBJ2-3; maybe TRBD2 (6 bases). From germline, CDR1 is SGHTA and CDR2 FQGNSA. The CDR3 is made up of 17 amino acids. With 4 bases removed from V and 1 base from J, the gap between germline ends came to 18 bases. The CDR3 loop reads CASSSLGGVGGTDTQYF. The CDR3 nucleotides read TGTGCCAGCAGCTCATTAGGAGGGGTCGGGGGCACAGATACGCAGTATTTT.

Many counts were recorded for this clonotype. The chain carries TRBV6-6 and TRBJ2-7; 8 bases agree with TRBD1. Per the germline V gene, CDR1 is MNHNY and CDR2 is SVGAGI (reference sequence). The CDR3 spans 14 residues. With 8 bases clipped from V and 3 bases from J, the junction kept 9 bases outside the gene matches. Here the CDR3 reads CASSTGQGGYEQYF. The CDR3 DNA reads TGTGCCAGCTCCACCGGACAGGGCGGCTACGAGCAGTACTTC.